Each of the 6 T cell receptor beta chains below was sequenced from the same sample in a study of cytomegalovirus exposure and HLA in healthy donors. This table comes from immunoSEQ multiplex PCR, and its TCRdb copy is limited to in-frame clones, with some not included. Of approximately 210,000 clones listed, 88% are singletons. Sequencing was carried out using PBMCs. The source of these receptors is a woman aged 18-29 years in good health and CMV-seronegative.

In this sample, this clone turned up once. V gene TRBV11-2 combines with J gene TRBJ2-7, with D maybe TRBD2 (7 bases). The CDR3 has 15 amino acids. V lost 6 bases and J 3 bases, leaving 18 bases between the germline ends. From germline, CDR1 is SGHAT and CDR2 FQNNGV. The CDR3 loop reads CASSGGLADYYEQYF. CDR3 nucleotides: TGTGCCAGCAGTGGGGGGCTAGCGGATTACTACGAGCAGTACTTC.

The rearrangement links TRBV28 to TRBJ2-5; tentative D call: TRBD1 (6 bases). Germline CDR1 is MDHEN and CDR2 is SYDVKM. The CDR3 length is 13 residues. Trimming removed 8 bases from V and 2 bases from J, with 12 bases in between. CDR3 loop: CASRMQGQETQYF. The CDR3 DNA follows: TGTGCCAGCCGAATGCAGGGGCAAGAGACCCAGTACTTC.

V and J are TRBV28 and TRBJ2-7; D is possibly TRBD2 (5 bases). The CDR3 has 17 amino acids. Trimming took 7 bases from V and 3 from J, leaving 25 bases between them. Germline V lookup: CDR1 MDHEN, CDR2 SYDVKM. The DNA of the CDR3 is TGTGCCAGCAATTCTCTGGGAGCGGCCAGCAAAGACTACGAGCAGTACTTC. Its translation is CASNSLGAASKDYEQYF.

The chain uses TRBV15 and TRBJ2-7, with a weak D call TRBD2 (6 bases). The CDR3 runs 14 residues. The ends were cut back, 3 bases at V and 4 bases at J, with 13 bases in the middle. From germline, CDR1 is LNHNV and CDR2 YYDKDF (reference sequence). CDR3 sequence: CATSRRDGGYEQYF. As DNA, the CDR3 is TGTGCCACCAGCAGGCGGGACGGTGGGTACGAGCAGTACTTC.

The table lists this clone with a count of one. The chain recombines TRBV16 with TRBJ2-1, with 11 bases that match TRBD1. The CDR3 consists of 16 residues. Germline V lookup: CDR1 KGHSY, CDR2 FQNENV. V dropped 0 bases and J dropped 7; count of bases not matched to a gene: 5. The CDR3 nucleotides read TGTGCCAGCAGCCAATCGTTGGACAGGGGGCTGAATGAGCAGTTCTTC. Its protein product is CASSQSLDRGLNEQFF.

V and J are TRBV19 and TRBJ1-1, with 7 bases fitting TRBD1. The CDR3 spans 14 residues. Germline CDR1 and CDR2: LNHDA and SQIVND (reference sequence). The V and J ends lost 10 bases and 8 bases, in that order; junction bases with no gene match: 16. This chain's CDR3 is CATREGTARIEAFF. The CDR3 bases are TGTGCCACCAGAGAGGGGACAGCCCGTATAGAAGCTTTCTTT.